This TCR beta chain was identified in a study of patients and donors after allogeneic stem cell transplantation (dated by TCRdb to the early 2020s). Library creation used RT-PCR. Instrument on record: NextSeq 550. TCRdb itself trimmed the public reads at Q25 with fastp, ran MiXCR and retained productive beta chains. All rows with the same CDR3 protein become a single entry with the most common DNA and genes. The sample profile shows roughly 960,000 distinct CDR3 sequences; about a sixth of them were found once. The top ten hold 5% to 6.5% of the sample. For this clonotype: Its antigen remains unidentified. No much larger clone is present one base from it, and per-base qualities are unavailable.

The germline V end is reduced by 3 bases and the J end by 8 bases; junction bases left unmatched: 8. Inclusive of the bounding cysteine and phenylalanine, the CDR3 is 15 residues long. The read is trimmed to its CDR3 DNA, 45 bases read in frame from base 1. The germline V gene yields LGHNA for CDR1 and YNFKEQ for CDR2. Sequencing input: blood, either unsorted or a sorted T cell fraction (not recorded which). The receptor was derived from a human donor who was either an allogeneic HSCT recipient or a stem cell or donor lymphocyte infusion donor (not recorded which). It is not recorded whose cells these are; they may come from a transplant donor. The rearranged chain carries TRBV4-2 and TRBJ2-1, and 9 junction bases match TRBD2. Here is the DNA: TGTGCCAGCAGCCAGAGATTAGCGGGAGAGGATGAGCAGTTCTTC. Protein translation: CASSQRLAGEDEQFF.